These T cell receptor beta chains were read from a single sample in a study of naive and memory T cell subsets. TCRdb analysed the UMI-ligation and nested PCR reads with MiXCR anew, one entry per CDR3 protein. The sample lists fewer than 30,000 distinct CDR3 sequences, about 10% occurring once. Sequenced material: effector memory CD4+ T cells from blood. The receptor set was obtained from a human donor in good health. The CDR3 runs from the conserved cysteine through the conserved F or W. The order of the fields is clone size, V gene, D gene, J gene, CDR3 DNA, CDR3 protein. The D gene is left open where the match is weak. Size values are once, few and many counts, or a class for expanded clones, and some rows have none.

clone_size: -
v_call: TRBV20-1
d_call: -
j_call: TRBJ2-2
cdr3_nt: TGCAGTGCTGCCGACCGCACGAACACCGGGGAGCTGTTTTTT
cdr3_aa: CSAADRTNTGELFF

clone_size: -
v_call: TRBV5-5
d_call: -
j_call: TRBJ2-3
cdr3_nt: TGTGCCAGCAGCTTGGGTGCATACACAGATACGCAGTATTTT
cdr3_aa: CASSLGAYTDTQYF

clone_size: -
v_call: TRBV20-1
d_call: TRBD2
j_call: TRBJ2-3
cdr3_nt: TGCAGTGCTCCTGGGACTAGCGTGGGTACGCAGTATTTT
cdr3_aa: CSAPGTSVGTQYF

clone_size: many
v_call: TRBV20-1
d_call: TRBD1
j_call: TRBJ1-2
cdr3_nt: TGCAGTGCTAGAACAGGGGGGGACGGACAGACCTATGGCTACACCTTC
cdr3_aa: CSARTGGDGQTYGYTF

clone_size: many
v_call: TRBV11-2
d_call: -
j_call: TRBJ1-2
cdr3_nt: TGTGCCAGCAGAGCACACGGGGAACGCGGCTACACCTTC
cdr3_aa: CASRAHGERGYTF

clone_size: -
v_call: TRBV7-2
d_call: TRBD1
j_call: TRBJ1-6
cdr3_nt: TGTGCCAGCAGCGCGGGACAGTCCATTTCACCCCTCCACTTT
cdr3_aa: CASSAGQSISPLHF

clone_size: -
v_call: TRBV6-1
d_call: -
j_call: TRBJ1-6
cdr3_nt: TGTGCCAGCAGTGCGGGACCCTATAATTCACCCCTCCACTTT
cdr3_aa: CASSAGPYNSPLHF

clone_size: many
v_call: TRBV4-2
d_call: -
j_call: TRBJ1-1
cdr3_nt: TGTGCCAGCAGCCAAGAATATGAGGGCAGATACACTGAAGCTTTCTTT
cdr3_aa: CASSQEYEGRYTEAFF

clone_size: medium-sized
v_call: TRBV7-2
d_call: TRBD2
j_call: TRBJ2-5
cdr3_nt: TGTGCCAGCAGCGCCAACCTAGCGGCGCAAGAGACCCAGTACTTC
cdr3_aa: CASSANLAAQETQYF

clone_size: many
v_call: TRBV6-2/TRBV6-3
d_call: -
j_call: TRBJ1-2
cdr3_nt: TGTGCCAGCAGTTACGGTCCTTATGGCTACACCTTC
cdr3_aa: CASSYGPYGYTF

clone_size: -
v_call: TRBV5-1
d_call: -
j_call: TRBJ2-7
cdr3_nt: TGCGCCAGCAGCTTGGGACCGCCTTTGAACGAGCAGTACTTC
cdr3_aa: CASSLGPPLNEQYF

clone_size: many
v_call: TRBV7-2
d_call: TRBD2
j_call: TRBJ2-3
cdr3_nt: TGTGCCAGCAGCTATGGACTAGCGGGAGTAGATACGCAGTATTTT
cdr3_aa: CASSYGLAGVDTQYF

clone_size: -
v_call: TRBV7-2
d_call: -
j_call: TRBJ2-3
cdr3_nt: TGTGCCAGCAGCTTAAGGGGGGACGATGGCACAGATACGCAGTATTTT
cdr3_aa: CASSLRGDDGTDTQYF

clone_size: many
v_call: TRBV30
d_call: TRBD2
j_call: TRBJ2-2
cdr3_nt: TGTGCCGGAACCAAGCGGGGGGGCTTCAGCGGGGAGCTGTTTTTT
cdr3_aa: CAGTKRGGFSGELFF

clone_size: few
v_call: TRBV29-1
d_call: TRBD1
j_call: TRBJ1-5
cdr3_nt: TGCAGCTGTGGACAGGGGGGCCAGCCCCAGCATTTT
cdr3_aa: CSCGQGGQPQHF

clone_size: few
v_call: TRBV20-1
d_call: TRBD2
j_call: TRBJ2-3
cdr3_nt: TGCAGTGCTAGAGACCTAGCGGGCACAGATACGCAGTATTTT
cdr3_aa: CSARDLAGTDTQYF

clone_size: -
v_call: TRBV12-5
d_call: TRBD1
j_call: TRBJ2-2
cdr3_nt: TGTGCTAGTGGTTCTCCCCGGGACAGGGACACCGGGGAGCTGTTTTTT
cdr3_aa: CASGSPRDRDTGELFF

clone_size: many
v_call: TRBV14
d_call: -
j_call: TRBJ1-1
cdr3_nt: TGTGCCAGCAGCCGGTCCGGGATGAACACTGAAGCTTTCTTT
cdr3_aa: CASSRSGMNTEAFF

clone_size: few
v_call: TRBV18
d_call: -
j_call: TRBJ1-1
cdr3_nt: TGTGCCAGCTCCCCCTCCTCTGGTTACCCCGAAGCTTTCTTT
cdr3_aa: CASSPSSGYPEAFF

clone_size: many
v_call: TRBV7-9
d_call: -
j_call: TRBJ2-1
cdr3_nt: TGTGCCAGCAGCGGCGCAGTTTTCGGGGACAATGAGCAGTTCTTC
cdr3_aa: CASSGAVFGDNEQFF

clone_size: -
v_call: TRBV7-2
d_call: TRBD1
j_call: TRBJ1-2
cdr3_nt: TGTGCCAGCAGCGCTAAGGCCGAGACAGGGATCTATGGCTACACCTTC
cdr3_aa: CASSAKAETGIYGYTF

clone_size: many
v_call: TRBV10-3
d_call: -
j_call: TRBJ1-1
cdr3_nt: TGTGCCATCAGTGATCAGGTGAACACTGAAGCTTTCTTT
cdr3_aa: CAISDQVNTEAFF

clone_size: -
v_call: TRBV7-2
d_call: TRBD2
j_call: TRBJ2-7
cdr3_nt: TGTGCCAGCAGTAGAACCGGGACTAGCGGGGGGCCCGTTTACGAGCAGTACTTC
cdr3_aa: CASSRTGTSGGPVYEQYF

clone_size: few
v_call: TRBV12-5
d_call: -
j_call: TRBJ2-5
cdr3_nt: TGTGCTAGTGGTTTGACGGTCCAAGAGACCCAGTACTTC
cdr3_aa: CASGLTVQETQYF

clone_size: few
v_call: TRBV12-3/TRBV12-4
d_call: TRBD1
j_call: TRBJ1-5
cdr3_nt: TGTGCCAGCAGTTTATTCGGGACAGCTAACAATCAGCCCCAGCATTTT
cdr3_aa: CASSLFGTANNQPQHF

clone_size: -
v_call: TRBV3-1
d_call: -
j_call: TRBJ1-2
cdr3_nt: TGTGCCAGCAGCCGGAGCCAGGTCTATGGCTACACCTTC
cdr3_aa: CASSRSQVYGYTF

clone_size: -
v_call: TRBV7-2
d_call: -
j_call: TRBJ2-1
cdr3_nt: TGTGCCAGCAGCTCCGGACTAAGTAATGAGCAGTTCTTC
cdr3_aa: CASSSGLSNEQFF

clone_size: many
v_call: TRBV7-9
d_call: -
j_call: TRBJ2-5
cdr3_nt: TGTGCCAGCAGCTTAGTGACGGCCGGTGGGGAGACCCAGTACTTC
cdr3_aa: CASSLVTAGGETQYF

clone_size: -
v_call: TRBV3-1
d_call: -
j_call: TRBJ1-3
cdr3_nt: TGTGCCAGCAGCCAAGGTTTCGAGCGGAACACCATATATTTT
cdr3_aa: CASSQGFERNTIYF

clone_size: many
v_call: TRBV20-1
d_call: TRBD2
j_call: TRBJ2-1
cdr3_nt: TGCAGTGCTAAAAGCGGGAGCGTGGGGAAGAATGAGCAGTTCTTC
cdr3_aa: CSAKSGSVGKNEQFF

clone_size: -
v_call: TRBV12-3/TRBV12-4
d_call: TRBD1
j_call: TRBJ1-5
cdr3_nt: TGTGCCAGCAGTCAGGGGGACCTCAATCAGCCCCAGCATTTT
cdr3_aa: CASSQGDLNQPQHF

clone_size: -
v_call: TRBV6-2/TRBV6-3
d_call: TRBD2
j_call: TRBJ2-7
cdr3_nt: TGTGCCAGCAAGAGCGGGGGGGCCTACGAGCAGTACTTC
cdr3_aa: CASKSGGAYEQYF

clone_size: few
v_call: TRBV4-2
d_call: -
j_call: TRBJ2-4
cdr3_nt: TGTGCCAGCAGCCAACGGGAGGCCAAAAACATTCAGTACTTC
cdr3_aa: CASSQREAKNIQYF

clone_size: many
v_call: TRBV2
d_call: -
j_call: TRBJ2-7
cdr3_nt: TGTGCCAGCAACACAAATTCGGAGATGGCGCAGTACTTC
cdr3_aa: CASNTNSEMAQYF

clone_size: once
v_call: TRBV25-1
d_call: -
j_call: TRBJ2-1
cdr3_nt: TGTGCCAGCAGTGGCAGGGACGTTGAGCAGTTCTTC
cdr3_aa: CASSGRDVEQFF

clone_size: -
v_call: TRBV2
d_call: TRBD1
j_call: TRBJ1-5
cdr3_nt: TGTACAACAGGGGGCCTGGGACAGCCCCAGCATTTT
cdr3_aa: CTTGGLGQPQHF

clone_size: many
v_call: TRBV28
d_call: TRBD1
j_call: TRBJ2-7
cdr3_nt: TGTGCCAGCAGTTCCCCAGGGGGCTTGTTGTCCTACGAGCAGTACTTC
cdr3_aa: CASSSPGGLLSYEQYF

clone_size: few
v_call: TRBV19
d_call: -
j_call: TRBJ1-5
cdr3_nt: TGTGCCAGTAGCCCGGGCCAACGTAGCAATCAGCCCCAGCATTTT
cdr3_aa: CASSPGQRSNQPQHF